This T cell receptor (beta chain) was retrieved from a study of PD-L1 blockade in urothelial cancer. Study-wide results and caveats: Durable-benefit patients showed greater tumor-associated blood clone expansion at 3 weeks. Better progression-free and overall survival followed lower pretreatment blood clonality.

Using immunoSEQ multiplex PCR, the repertoire was profiled, and TCRdb retains in-frame clones only, with some absent. The sample lists under 120,000 clones, around 82% seen once, with about 2.4% in the top ten. The V gene's germline CDR1 is SGHRS and CDR2 YFSETQ. Losses at the gene ends were 3 bases for V and 0 bases for J; bases not matched to a gene: 2. CDR3 length equals 15 residues. As for this clone: The antigen is unknown.

The specimen was PBMCs, collected around atezolizumab (anti-PD-L1) treatment. This TCR derives from a man aged 50-60 years with urothelial cancer. The V and J genes are TRBV5-1 and TRBJ2-3, with 9 bases that match TRBD2. The CDR3 loop is CASSWSGRSTDTQYF. In DNA, the CDR3 is TGCGCCAGCAGCTGGAGCGGGAGGAGCACAGATACGCAGTATTTT.